Within the sample, the clone carrying this T cell receptor (beta chain) is medium-sized. Its antigen is undetermined. The data originate from a study of early T cells in non-severe SARS-CoV-2 infection. Whole-study context: With bulk RNA from unsorted whole blood as input, sequencing yielded unpaired chains.

Separate cDNA molecules each had unique molecular identifiers attached to them. TCRdb independently ran MiXCR on the 5' RACE reads; one entry per CDR3 protein. The sample includes 20,000 to 25,000 distinct CDR3 sequences, roughly 4% of them seen just once. This CDR3 region has 17 residues. Germline CDR1 is SGHTA and CDR2 is FQGNSA. V gave up 7 bases and J gave up 4 bases; unmatched junction bases: 15. General study points: Private and CD4 specificities were missed by VDJdb matching, skewed to anti-spike CD8.

This receptor was identified in an adult who was a healthcare worker with PCR-confirmed SARS-CoV-2 infection or an uninfected control (not recorded which). Sample: whole blood. The gene calls are TRBV7-2 and TRBJ2-1; 8 nucleotides line up with TRBD2. CDR3 protein: CASTLSYRPGGYNEQFF. CDR3 sequence (DNA): TGTGCCAGCACTCTCTCATACCGGCCGGGGGGGTACAATGAGCAGTTCTTC.